Presented here are 28 T cell receptor beta chains from one specimen sequenced in a study of T cell changes during pregnancy in multiple sclerosis (dated by TCRdb to about 2019). The protocol used for the library was the immunoSEQ multiplex PCR assay. TCRdb limited this immuneACCESS table to in-frame rearrangements with V and J called. A share of clones is missing; checked studies link under half to unresolved V genes, and the rest is unexplained. Present in this sample are 35,000 to 45,000 clones, roughly 91% of which were seen just once. The ten largest make up about 0.6% of the sample. This material consisted of CD4+ T cells from peripheral blood mononuclear cells, taken in the first trimester of pregnancy. Receptors originate from a female donor with multiple sclerosis, enrolled in a pregnancy study.

This chain connects TRBV5-1 to TRBJ2-3; 10 bases agree with TRBD1. Losses at the gene ends were 2 bases for V and 3 bases for J; bases not matched to a gene: 12. This CDR3 spans 18 amino acids. Germline V lookup: CDR1 SGHRS, CDR2 YFSETQ. The CDR3 loop is CASSFPRYRDRGTDTQYF. The CDR3 region has the DNA TGCGCCAGCAGCTTTCCCAGATACCGGGACAGGGGAACAGATACGCAGTATTTT.

The gene calls are TRBV27 and TRBJ1-5; D is unclear. Trimming cost V 2 bases and J 6 bases, with 8 bases left between them. The CDR3 spans 13 residues. The V gene's germline CDR1 is MNHEY and CDR2 SMNVEV (reference sequence). CDR3 amino acids: CASSLRSSQPQHF. As DNA, the CDR3 is TGTGCCAGCAGTTTACGGTCTTCTCAGCCCCAGCATTTT.

The CDR3, as DNA: TGTGCCAGCAGCCCGGGACTAGCGGGAGCCCGTTCGTGGCAGTACTTC. Translated: CASSPGLAGARSWQYF. The J gene is TRBJ2-7, the V gene TRBV5-8, with TRBD2 identical over 14 bases. There are 16 residues in the CDR3. Germline V gives CDR1 SGHTS, CDR2 YDEGEE. V was pared by 4 bases and J by 9 bases, with 12 bases of the junction left unmatched.

This clone was counted a single time. V is TRBV30 and J is TRBJ2-6; D is possibly TRBD1 (5 bases). Per germline, CDR1 GTSNPN and CDR2 SVGIG (reference sequence). With 4 bases removed from V and 1 base from J, the gap between germline ends came to 11 bases. The CDR3 is 15 amino acids. The CDR3 protein is CAWKGYKSGANVLTF. The CDR3 DNA follows: TGTGCCTGGAAGGGGTACAAATCTGGGGCCAACGTCCTGACTTTC. Full variable domain (remainder filled in from reference TRBV30 and TRBJ2-6): SQTIHQWPATLVQPVGSPLSLECTVEGTSNPNLYWYRQAAGRGLQLLFYSVGIGQISSEVPQNLSASRPQDRQFILSSKKLLLSDSGFYLCAWKGYKSGANVLTFGAGSRLTVL.

This chain links TRBV6-5 with TRBJ2-7; D uncertain. The CDR3 sequence is 15 residues long. Trimming pared 2 bases from V and 2 bases from J, leaving 13 bases between. The germline gives CDR1 MNHEY, CDR2 SVGAGI. CDR3 sequence (DNA): TGTGCCAGCAGTTACGCGGCCTCTTTCGCCTACGAGCAGTACTTC. Protein product: CASSYAASFAYEQYF.

CDR3 bases: TGTGCCAGCAGTTCCCCAATGGGGGGGTTTCGGGCCCAGTACTTC. It yields the protein CASSSPMGGFRAQYF. The chain employs TRBV27 and TRBJ2-5; 7 positions agree with TRBD2. Trimming cost V 4 bases and J 9 bases; bases outside gene matches: 14. The CDR3 is 15 residues long. Germline V gene sequence: CDR1 MNHEY, CDR2 SMNVEV (reference sequence).

The chain is built from TRBV5-5 and TRBJ2-7, with 10 bases lining up with TRBD1. The CDR3 has 16 amino acids. Germline CDR1 and CDR2: SGHKS and YYEKEE (reference sequence). The J segment lost 1 base and the V segment lost 3 bases, leaving 7 bases of the junction unmatched. The CDR3 DNA is TGTGCCAGCAGCTCGAAGGACAGGGGGTTATCCTACGAGCAGTACTTC. Protein sequence: CASSSKDRGLSYEQYF.

V and J are TRBV19 and TRBJ2-2; TRBD2 matches at 10 bases. CDR3 length: 17 amino acids. V shed 4 bases and J 1 base; nucleotides not matched to a gene: 6. The germline V gene encodes CDR1 LNHDA and CDR2 SQIVND (reference sequence). The CDR3 spells CASSTLLAGLNTGELFF. CDR3 bases: TGTGCCAGTAGTACCCTACTAGCGGGACTGAACACCGGGGAGCTGTTTTTT.

The chain combines TRBV7-6 with TRBJ2-7; 7 nucleotides match TRBD2. Germline CDR1 reads SGHVS; CDR2 reads FNYEAQ. The V gene end was trimmed by 0 bases and the J gene end by 6 bases; junction bases not matched to a gene: 2. This CDR3 is 13 amino acids long. The CDR3 coding sequence is TGTGCCAGCAGCTTAGCCGGGGGGTCCGAGCAGTACTTC. Translating it yields CASSLAGGSEQYF.

This clone showed up just once. This chain connects TRBV4-1 to TRBJ2-7; D gene ambiguous. CDR1 MGHRA and CDR2 YSYEKL come from the germline V gene. This CDR3 region has 13 residues. V was clipped by 1 base and J by 3 bases, with 7 bases between them. CDR3 sequence: CASSQVGGYEQYF. The CDR3 DNA reads TGCGCCAGCAGCCAAGTCGGCGGCTACGAGCAGTACTTC.

V usage is TRBV15 and J usage is TRBJ1-4, with 10 bases fitting TRBD1. The CDR3 is 17 residues long. In germline, CDR1 is LNHNV, CDR2 YYDKDF (reference sequence). The V segment lost 1 base and the J segment 0 bases; nucleotides outside the gene matches: 2. The CDR3 loop reads CATSRVGTGATNEKLFF. CDR3 DNA sequence: TGTGCCACCAGCAGAGTCGGGACAGGGGCAACTAATGAAAAACTGTTTTTT.

The chain uses TRBV6-6 and TRBJ2-7; tentative D call: TRBD2 (5 bases). This CDR3 has 15 amino acids. Germline V CDR1 and CDR2: MNHNY, SVGAGI (reference sequence). Trimming took off 6 bases at V and 2 bases at J, with 17 bases between the two ends. The CDR3 spells CASRMGSIKTYEQYF. The CDR3 DNA is TGTGCCAGCAGGATGGGGAGTATTAAGACCTACGAGCAGTACTTC.

This rearrangement joins TRBV4-1 to TRBJ2-5, with 12 bases matching TRBD1. CDR1 is MGHRA and CDR2 is YSYEKL in the germline V gene. V shed 7 bases, J shed 4 bases, and the junction held 13 bases outside the gene matches. The CDR3 runs 17 residues. The CDR3 loop is CASTTTGQGAGRETQYF. The CDR3 DNA is TGCGCCAGCACCACGACGGGACAGGGGGCAGGGCGAGAGACCCAGTACTTC.

The chain couples TRBV12-5 to TRBJ1-2; TRBD1 might be the D (5 bases). The CDR3 totals 14 residues. V gave up 5 bases and J gave up 0 bases, with 10 bases separating them. In germline, CDR1 is LGHNT, CDR2 FRNRAP. The CDR3 sequence: CASGRTGANYGYTF. CDR3 nucleotide sequence: TGTGCTAGTGGTAGAACAGGAGCTAACTATGGCTACACCTTC.

This chain connects TRBV20-1 to TRBJ2-4, with D perhaps TRBD1 (6 bases). CDR1 and CDR2 (germline): DFQATT, SNEGSKA (reference sequence). V gave up 6 bases and J gave up 15 bases, with 18 bases separating them. CDR3 size: 11 residues. The DNA for the CDR3 is TGCAGTGCCGCTCAGGGGCTGTTTGGGTACTTC. It yields the protein CSAAQGLFGYF.

The chain links TRBV5-1 to TRBJ1-3, with no clear D. CDR3 size: 14 residues. Trimming stripped 3 bases from V and 2 bases from J, with 9 bases between. Germline V gene data show CDR1 as SGHRS and CDR2 as YFSETQ. DNA of the CDR3: TGCGCCAGCAGCTCGGGAGGGCCTGGAAACACCATATATTTT. As protein: CASSSGGPGNTIYF.

The V and J genes are TRBV7-9 and TRBJ2-7, with a tentative D call TRBD1 (6 bases). Germline V CDR1 and CDR2: SEHNR, FQNEAQ (reference sequence). This CDR3 region has 13 residues. V lost 1 base to trimming and J lost 4 bases, with 8 bases between them. CDR3 DNA: TGTGCCAGCAGCTTAGAACAGGGTTACGAGCAGTACTTC. Amino acids: CASSLEQGYEQYF.

This chain joins TRBV27 and TRBJ2-7; no definite D call. Per germline, CDR1 MNHEY and CDR2 SMNVEV (reference sequence). This CDR3 is built from 13 residues. With 8 bases removed from V and 2 bases from J, the gap between germline ends came to 13 bases. CDR3 coding DNA: TGTGCCAGCGGCCGGGTAGGCGCCTACGAGCAGTACTTC. It yields the protein CASGRVGAYEQYF.

V and J are TRBV5-1 and TRBJ2-1, with 12 bases fitting TRBD2. Germline CDR1 SGHRS, CDR2 YFSETQ. The CDR3 contains 17 residues. V lost 1 base to trimming and J lost 0 bases; unmatched junction nucleotides: 2. The CDR3 DNA is TGCGCCAGCAGCTTGACTAGCGGGAGGCTCTCCTACAATGAGCAGTTCTTC. Translating gives CASSLTSGRLSYNEQFF.

This chain links TRBV19 with TRBJ1-2; 10 bases are shared with TRBD1. Losses at the gene ends were 6 bases for V and 8 bases for J; bases not matched to a gene: 9. Germline lookup yields CDR1 LNHDA and CDR2 SQIVND (reference sequence). The CDR3 is 14 amino acids. CDR3 DNA: TGTGCCAGTAGCAGACAGGGGGCTAATCAGGGCTACACCTTC. Amino acids: CASSRQGANQGYTF.

The chain recombines TRBV27 with TRBJ1-1; 9 positions agree with TRBD1. CDR1 is MNHEY and CDR2 is SMNVEV in the germline V gene (reference sequence). The V gene end was trimmed by 5 bases and the J gene end by 5 bases; junction bases not matched to a gene: 9. CDR3 length: 15 amino acids. CDR3 sequence reads: CASSTAGTGNTEAFF. In nucleotides, the CDR3 is TGTGCCAGCAGTACAGCCGGGACAGGGAATACTGAAGCTTTCTTT.

As for this clone: No DNA is shown, since the ends of the CDR3 on it are uncertain; the CDR3 is the one TCRdb lists. J is TRBJ1-5 and V is TRBV7-8. Germline CDR1 and CDR2: SGHVS and FQNEAQ. 17 amino acids form the CDR3, both terminal residues included. CDR3 in amino acids: CASSLAAVFFGNQPQHF.

The V and J genes are TRBV6-5 and TRBJ1-1, with TRBD1 as a possible D gene (5 bases). Trimming cost V 2 bases and J 6 bases, with 16 bases left between them. Per the germline V gene, CDR1 is MNHEY and CDR2 is SVGAGI. The CDR3 is 15 residues long. CDR3 sequence reads: CASSYTGKRYAEAFF. In DNA, the CDR3 is TGTGCCAGCAGTTACACAGGCAAGCGCTACGCTGAAGCTTTCTTT.

This clone was counted a single time. The genes are TRBV19 and TRBJ2-1, with 8 bases fitting TRBD1. The germline gives CDR1 LNHDA, CDR2 SQIVND (reference sequence). The CDR3 totals 15 residues. The ends lost 4 bases at V and 5 bases at J; junction bases unmatched: 7. The CDR3 nucleotides read TGTGCCAGTAGTAGTCGACAGGGGAGGAACAATGAGCAGTTCTTC. It yields the protein CASSSRQGRNNEQFF.

CDR3 DNA sequence: TGTGCCAGCAGTTACTCGGGTCCAGGGAATCAGCCCCAGCATTTT. This encodes CASSYSGPGNQPQHF. The V and J genes are TRBV6-6 and TRBJ1-5, with D possibly matching TRBD1 (5 bases). The CDR3 consists of 15 residues. Per germline, CDR1 MNHNY and CDR2 SVGAGI (reference sequence). The V end was cut by 0 bases, the J end by 4 bases, with 10 bases between.

The chain is built from TRBV28 and TRBJ1-1, with 8 bases that match TRBD1. This CDR3 region has 14 residues. J lost 3 bases, V lost 9 bases, and 9 bases had no gene match. The germline CDR1 and CDR2 sequences are MDHEN and SYDVKM. The CDR3 DNA reads TGTGCCAGTTATGGACAGGGTTTTTACACTGAAGCTTTCTTT. Translation gives CASYGQGFYTEAFF.

This chain joins TRBV6-5 and TRBJ2-2, with TRBD2 as a possible D gene (6 bases). The V end was cut by 10 bases, the J end by 6 bases, with 12 bases between. The CDR3 spans 12 residues. In germline, CDR1 is MNHEY, CDR2 SVGAGI. Here the CDR3 reads CATVGGPGELFF. The DNA for the CDR3 is TGTGCCACTGTGGGGGGACCCGGGGAGCTGTTTTTT.

The chain carries TRBV28 and TRBJ1-1; a weak D match, TRBD1 (5 bases). The CDR3 length is 15 residues. Germline V gene data show CDR1 as MDHEN and CDR2 as SYDVKM. V was clipped by 7 bases and J by 0 bases, with 15 bases between them. The CDR3 is CASTPYQGLNTEAFF. The CDR3 region has the DNA TGTGCCAGCACGCCTTACCAGGGTCTGAACACTGAAGCTTTCTTT.